This is a list of T cell receptor beta chains from one sample in a study of T cell changes during pregnancy in multiple sclerosis. Clones were sequenced by immunoSEQ multiplex PCR, and TCRdb holds only the in-frame ones, with some missing. The table has approximately 31,000 clones, roughly 91% seen once. The input for sequencing was CD4+ T cells from peripheral blood mononuclear cells, taken in the second trimester of pregnancy. Receptors were obtained from a female donor with multiple sclerosis, enrolled in a pregnancy study. Each CDR3 is given with its conserved first and last residue. A D gene is named only where the DNA matches it firmly. A row's size may be missing; if present it is once, few, many or a size class.

clone_size | j_call | v_call | d_call | cdr3_nt | cdr3_aa
. | TRBJ2-1 | TRBV9 | . | TGTGCCAGCAGGCGGGGTACGCGCGATGAGCAGTTCTTC | CASRRGTRDEQFF
. | TRBJ2-5 | TRBV7-3 | . | TGTGCCAGCAGCCTCGGACAGCAAGAGACCCAGTACTTC | CASSLGQQETQYF
. | TRBJ2-1 | TRBV28 | . | TGTGCCAGCAGGCAAACCGGGACACACTACAATGAGCAGTTCTTC | CASRQTGTHYNEQFF
. | TRBJ1-1 | TRBV5-8 | . | TGTGCCAGCAGCTTGGGGGCAGGGAACACTGAAGCTTTCTTT | CASSLGAGNTEAFF
. | TRBJ2-5 | TRBV10-3 | TRBD1 | TGTGCCATGGGACAGGGAGAGACCCAGTACTTC | CAMGQGETQYF
. | TRBJ1-4 | TRBV5-1 | TRBD1 | TGCGCCAGCAAGTCAGGGGGAGGCGAAAAACTGTTTTTT | CASKSGGGEKLFF
. | TRBJ2-3 | TRBV18 | TRBD1 | TGTGCCAGCTCACCCCTTGGGACAGCCACAGATACGCAGTATTTT | CASSPLGTATDTQYF
once | TRBJ1-2 | TRBV7-8 | . | TGTGCCAGCAGCTTAGAGGAGGATCTTGGCTACACCTTC | CASSLEEDLGYTF
. | TRBJ1-1 | TRBV18 | TRBD1 | TGTGCCAGCTCAGGGACAGGGGGAGGCACTGAAGCTTTCTTT | CASSGTGGGTEAFF
. | TRBJ1-1 | TRBV19 | TRBD1 | TGTGCCAGTACTCGACAGGGACGAACTGAAGCTTTCTTT | CASTRQGRTEAFF
. | TRBJ2-2 | TRBV30 | . | TGTGCCTGGAGTCTGTCAGGGCTCTTACCCGGGGAGCTGTTTTTT | CAWSLSGLLPGELFF
. | TRBJ2-7 | TRBV27 | . | TGTGCCAGCAGTTTATTGGTTAGGGGCGAGCAGTACTTC | CASSLLVRGEQYF
. | TRBJ1-2 | TRBV6-1 | . | TGTGCCAGCAGTCCCGAGACAGCTAACTATGGCTACACCTTC | CASSPETANYGYTF
. | TRBJ1-1 | TRBV29-1 | . | TGCAGCGGCCGGACTGGAATCACTGAAGCTTTCTTT | CSGRTGITEAFF
. | TRBJ2-1 | TRBV5-1 | TRBD2 | TGCGCCAGCAGCTTGGGTCTAGCGGGAGTGGAGCAGTTCTTC | CASSLGLAGVEQFF
. | TRBJ2-7 | TRBV5-1 | . | TGCGCCAGCAGCCTCACGACAGGAGGCTACGAGCAGTACTTC | CASSLTTGGYEQYF
. | TRBJ2-1 | TRBV7-8 | TRBD2 | TGTGCCAGCAGCTATGGTAGCGGGAGGCTTACAATCGAGCAGTTCTTC | CASSYGSGRLTIEQFF
few | TRBJ2-3 | TRBV13 | TRBD2 | TGTGCCAGCAGCTTAGGCGGGTTAGGACTAGCGGACGGCACAGATACGCAGTATTTT | CASSLGGLGLADGTDTQYF
. | TRBJ1-3 | TRBV11-2 | TRBD1 | TGTGCCAGCAGCTTCCGGGACAGCGGAAACACCATATATTTT | CASSFRDSGNTIYF
. | TRBJ1-4 | TRBV5-1 | TRBD1 | TGCGCCAGCAGCTTCCGGGGACAGGGGGTGGAAAAACTGTTTTTT | CASSFRGQGVEKLFF
. | TRBJ2-5 | TRBV7-9 | TRBD1 | TGTGCCAGCAGCTTAGTCGGGGGACAGGGTGGGACCCAGTACTTC | CASSLVGGQGGTQYF
once | TRBJ1-5 | TRBV15 | . | TGTGCCACCAGCAGAGGAGGAGCTAGCAATCAGCCCCAGCATTTT | CATSRGGASNQPQHF
. | TRBJ2-1 | TRBV9 | TRBD2 | TGTGCCAGCAGCGCCCGACTAGCGGGAGACCCCCAGTTCTTC | CASSARLAGDPQFF
. | TRBJ2-7 | TRBV7-2 | TRBD2 | TGTGCCAGCAGCCTGGGACTAGCGGGAGACGAGCAGTACTTC | CASSLGLAGDEQYF
. | TRBJ1-4 | TRBV28 | TRBD1 | TGTGCCAGCAGTCACATCCGGGACAGGGATGAAAAACTGTTTTTT | CASSHIRDRDEKLFF
. | TRBJ2-6 | TRBV5-1 | . | TGCGCCAGCAGCCCGCACTCAGGGACTGGGGCCAACGTCCTGACTTTC | CASSPHSGTGANVLTF
. | TRBJ2-5 | TRBV30 | TRBD2 | TGTGCCTGGAGACCTAGCGGGAGGTTGGAGACCCAGTACTTC | CAWRPSGRLETQYF
. | TRBJ2-3 | TRBV14 | . | TGTGCCAGCAGCCAAAACCAGGCAGATACGCAGTATTTT | CASSQNQADTQYF
once | TRBJ2-3 | TRBV5-1 | TRBD1 | TGCGCCAGCGCCCGGGACAGGGGTAGCCCAGATACGCAGTATTTT | CASARDRGSPDTQYF
. | TRBJ2-1 | TRBV5-4 | TRBD2 | TGTGCCAGCAGCTTAGCGGGAGGGCCTTACCATGAGCAGTTCTTC | CASSLAGGPYHEQFF
few | TRBJ2-2 | TRBV29-1 | TRBD2 | TGCAGCGTCAAAACTAGCGCCACCCTACTGTCGAACACCGGGGAGCTGTTTTTT | CSVKTSATLLSNTGELFF
once | TRBJ1-1 | TRBV27 | . | TGTGCCAGCAGTTTAAAACAATTGAACACTGAAGCTTTCTTT | CASSLKQLNTEAFF
. | TRBJ1-1 | TRBV10-2 | TRBD1 | TGCGCCAGCATTGGGACAGGGGTGAACACTGAAGCTTTCTTT | CASIGTGVNTEAFF